What follows is one TCR beta chain and its context. Germline assignment: CDR1 SGHVS and CDR2 FQNEAQ. The CDR3 loop spans 15 amino acids. Germline trimming cut 5 bases from V and 2 bases from J; bases unmatched to any gene: 8. The time point here: newly diagnosed GD, antithyroid drugs for less than 3 months. RNA extracted from PBMCs served as the sequencing template. American Thyroid Association guidelines served as the basis for diagnosing Graves' disease. Each patient gave approximately 9.6 milliliters of EDTA-anticoagulated peripheral blood. iRepertoire HTBI primers and Arm-PCR of CDR3 regions built TCR beta libraries. Using its own MiXCR run on the multiplex PCR reads, TCRdb lists one record per CDR3 protein. Of about 350,000 distinct CDR3 sequences in the sample, 16% were seen once. This sample is part of a study of regulatory T cells in long-lasting Graves disease. Whole-study context: New Graves' disease cases had less than 3 months of antithyroid drugs.

This sample also belongs to another study, concerning T cells in Graves' hyperthyroidism and ophthalmopathy. That work adds: Among clonotypes expanded in thyroid above 0.001, most were also found in blood.

The sample here was peripheral blood mononuclear cells (PBMCs), taken at new diagnosis, from a patient treated with antithyroid drugs. The chain joins TRBV7-8 to TRBJ1-1; 7 bases line up with TRBD1. The TCR was taken from a man aged 35-49 years with Graves disease. CDR3 region: CASSINRGENTEAFF. In DNA form, the CDR3 reads TGTGCCAGCAGCATCAACAGGGGAGAAAACACTGAAGCTTTCTTT.